The 3 T cell receptor beta chains listed next were all sequenced from one sample in a study of preoperative IRX-2 immunotherapy in early breast cancer. The treatment denotes: preoperative locoregional IRX-2 cytokine immunotherapy. Assay: immunoSEQ multiplex PCR; the TCRdb copy retains only in-frame clones and omits some. The sample consists of 40,000 to 50,000 clones, 77% of them appearing once. The specimen was tumor tissue, collected after IRX-2 immunotherapy. The origin of the receptors is a human donor with breast cancer.

The CDR3 sequence is CASSQDPVLRATGELFF. The CDR3 DNA reads TGTGCCAGCAGCCAAGATCCGGTATTGAGGGCCACCGGGGAGCTGTTTTTT. The chain couples TRBV7-1 to TRBJ2-2, with a possible D match to TRBD2 (5 bases). TRBV7-1 is annotated as an ORF whose role is uncertain. This CDR3 has 17 residues. Trimming stripped 5 bases from V and 4 bases from J, with 20 bases between.

The chain joins TRBV15 to TRBJ1-3; D is unclear. The ends were cut back, 0 bases at V and 0 bases at J, with 6 bases in the middle. Germline-derived CDR1 and CDR2 are LNHNV and YYDKDF (reference sequence). This CDR3 comprises 15 residues. The CDR3 sequence is CATSRDKGSGNTIYF. The DNA of the CDR3 is TGTGCCACCAGCAGAGACAAGGGCTCTGGAAACACCATATATTTT. The full variable domain, in which reference TRBV15 and TRBJ1-3 provide the parts outside the CDR3, is DAMVIQNPRYQVTQFGKPVTLSCSQTLNHNVMYWYQQKSSQAPKLLFHYYDKDFNNEADTPDNFQSRRPNTSFCFLDIRSPGLGDTAMYLCATSRDKGSGNTIYFGEGSWLTVV.

J is TRBJ2-7 and V is TRBV29-1, with 10 nucleotides matching TRBD1. CDR3 size: 13 residues. Germline V lookup: CDR1 SQVTM, CDR2 ANQGSEA. With 7 bases clipped from V and 3 bases from J, the junction kept 6 bases outside the gene matches. This CDR3 reads CSARTGGGYEQYF. DNA for the CDR3: TGCAGCGCGAGGACAGGGGGGGGCTACGAGCAGTACTTC.